These 29 T cell receptor beta chains were sequenced from one sample in a study of cytomegalovirus exposure and HLA in healthy donors. Primers for the PCR totalled 60 Vbeta and 13 Jbeta. Clones were sequenced by immunoSEQ multiplex PCR, and TCRdb holds only the in-frame ones, with some missing. The profile shows 65,000 to 100,000 clones, 75% to 80% of them singletons. The specimen sequenced was PBMCs. All receptors come from a female donor in good health and CMV-seronegative.

The J gene is TRBJ2-2, the V gene TRBV4-3, with D possibly being TRBD2 (6 bases). CDR1 LGHNA and CDR2 YSLEER come from the germline V gene. Trimming took off 1 base at V and 2 bases at J, with 8 bases between the two ends. The CDR3 has 15 residues. CDR3 loop: CASSQGRVNTGELFF. The CDR3 nucleotides are TGCGCCAGCAGCCAAGGGAGGGTAAACACCGGGGAGCTGTTTTTT.

J is TRBJ1-1 and V is TRBV29-1, with 8 bases fitting TRBD1. V was pared by 6 bases and J by 1 base, with 7 bases of the junction left unmatched. Germline loops: CDR1 SQVTM, CDR2 ANQGSEA. This CDR3 contains 14 residues. CDR3 nucleotide sequence: TGCAGCGTATCAGGGGGCGCGGGGAACACTGAAGCTTTCTTT. As protein: CSVSGGAGNTEAFF.

The genes are TRBV6-5 and TRBJ2-3; 7 positions match TRBD1. Trimming at V came to 2 bases and at J to 3 bases, leaving 5 bases not matched to a gene. The length of the CDR3 is 15 residues. Germline CDR1 and CDR2: MNHEY and SVGAGI. The DNA of the CDR3 is TGTGCCAGCAGTTACGTAGGGGGCGGGACAGATACGCAGTATTTT. Encoded protein: CASSYVGGGTDTQYF.

This sequence joins TRBV19 and TRBJ2-1; 10 nucleotides align to TRBD2. Germline V gene sequence: CDR1 LNHDA, CDR2 SQIVND (reference sequence). The CDR3 is 15 amino acids. V trimming: 3 bases; J trimming: 3 bases; junction bases outside the gene matches: 2. For the CDR3, the DNA is TGTGCCAGTAGTATCGGACTAGCGGACTACAATGAGCAGTTCTTC. Translated, it gives CASSIGLADYNEQFF. The full variable domain, its missing parts supplied by reference TRBV19 and TRBJ2-1, is DGGITQSPKYLFRKEGQNVTLSCEQNLNHDAMYWYRQDPGQGLRLIYYSQIVNDFQKGDIAEGYSVSREKKESFPLTVTSAQKNPTAFYLCASSIGLADYNEQFFGPGTRLTVL.

This sequence joins TRBV6-6 and TRBJ2-7, with TRBD1 matching over 11 bases. Looked up from germline, CDR1 is MNHNY and CDR2 is SVGAGI (reference sequence). This CDR3 contains 14 residues. V dropped 6 bases and J dropped 2; count of bases not matched to a gene: 3. The DNA of the CDR3 is TGTGCCAGCAGACTGGGACAGGGGGCCTACGAGCAGTACTTC. Protein sequence: CASRLGQGAYEQYF.

The chain uses TRBV5-5 and TRBJ2-3; 9 positions match TRBD1. Losses at the gene ends were 4 bases for V and 6 bases for J; bases not matched to a gene: 3. This CDR3 spans 13 amino acids. The germline gives CDR1 SGHKS, CDR2 YYEKEE (reference sequence). CDR3 in DNA: TGTGCCAGCAGCAGACAGGGGGTTGATACGCAGTATTTT. Protein product: CASSRQGVDTQYF.

V usage is TRBV6-5 and J usage is TRBJ2-1; 9 bases match TRBD2. Germline V lookup: CDR1 MNHEY, CDR2 SVGAGI. V shed 2 bases, J shed 7 bases, and the junction held 9 bases outside the gene matches. This CDR3 has 16 amino acids. CDR3 sequence reads: CASSYGSLAGPNEQFF. Written as DNA, the CDR3 is TGTGCCAGCAGTTACGGGAGCCTAGCGGGGCCTAATGAGCAGTTCTTC.

This sequence joins TRBV4-1 and TRBJ1-1, with 9 bases identical to TRBD1. CDR1 MGHRA and CDR2 YSYEKL come from the germline V gene. This CDR3 is built from 15 residues. V dropped 1 base and J dropped 6; count of bases not matched to a gene: 6. CDR3 DNA sequence: TGCGCCAGCAGCCAAGGCGACAGGGGGTGGGCTGAAGCTTTCTTT. This translates into CASSQGDRGWAEAFF.

The chain links TRBV7-8 to TRBJ2-2; 12 bases map to TRBD1. CDR1 is SGHVS and CDR2 is FQNEAQ in the germline V gene. Trimming cost V 3 bases and J 6 bases; bases outside gene matches: 5. The CDR3 loop spans 16 amino acids. This chain's CDR3 is CASSFRDRGLSGELFF. DNA for the CDR3: TGTGCCAGCAGCTTCCGGGACAGGGGGCTCTCCGGGGAGCTGTTTTTT. Complete variable domain (other parts from reference TRBV7-8 and TRBJ2-2): GAGVSQSPRYKVAKRGQDVALRCDPISGHVSLFWYQQALGQGPEFLTYFQNEAQLDKSGLPSDRFFAERPEGSVSTLKIQRTQQEDSAVYLCASSFRDRGLSGELFFGEGSRLTVL.

The chain has TRBV20-1 and TRBJ1-1; D ambiguous. The germline CDR1 and CDR2 sequences are DFQATT and SNEGSKA (reference sequence). This CDR3 has 10 residues. In DNA form, the CDR3 reads TGCAGAGGGAGGAACACTGAAGCTTTCTTT. It encodes CRGRNTEAFF.

The chain couples TRBV5-6 to TRBJ1-5; TRBD1 matches at 7 bases. The germline V gene encodes CDR1 SGHDT and CDR2 YYEEEE. With 4 bases clipped from V and 6 bases from J, the junction kept 7 bases outside the gene matches. The CDR3 consists of 14 residues. The CDR3 here is CASSPSTGSQPQHF. DNA of the CDR3: TGTGCCAGCAGCCCCTCGACAGGGAGTCAGCCCCAGCATTTT.

Here the CDR3 reads CASSQRQGAYTEAFF. The CDR3 DNA is TGTGCCAGCAGTCAGCGACAGGGGGCTTACACTGAAGCTTTCTTT. This chain joins TRBV6-5 and TRBJ1-1, with 10 positions matching TRBD1. The CDR3 is 15 amino acids. CDR1 and CDR2 (germline): MNHEY, SVGAGI. The V gene end was trimmed by 5 bases and the J gene end by 3 bases; junction bases not matched to a gene: 6.

This clone turned up a few times. The chain combines TRBV6-1 with TRBJ1-6, with D perhaps matching TRBD1 (5 bases). The CDR3 extends over 14 amino acids. With 5 bases removed from V and 5 bases from J, the gap between germline ends came to 10 bases. Germline lookup yields CDR1 MNHNS and CDR2 SASEGT. CDR3 nucleotide sequence: TGTGCCAGCAGTAACAGGTGGAATAATTCACCCCTCCACTTT. This gives the protein CASSNRWNNSPLHF.

The V and J genes are TRBV5-6 and TRBJ2-1, with TRBD2 identical over 7 bases. The CDR3 has 16 residues. The germline gives CDR1 SGHDT, CDR2 YYEEEE. The J segment lost 3 bases and the V segment lost 2 bases, leaving 8 bases of the junction unmatched. The CDR3 DNA reads TGTGCCAGCAGCTTTCGGTGGCTAGCGGACTACAATGAGCAGTTCTTC. It encodes CASSFRWLADYNEQFF.

The genes are TRBV5-4 and TRBJ2-5; a weak D match, TRBD2 (6 bases). Germline CDR1 is SGHNT and CDR2 is YYREEE (reference sequence). CDR3 size: 16 residues. The V and J ends lost 0 bases and 9 bases respectively, with 21 bases between them. The CDR3, as DNA: TGTGCCAGCAGCTTGGCGGGATTAGACAAGCGGGCGGCCCAGTACTTC. It specifies CASSLAGLDKRAAQYF. Looking up the rest from reference TRBV5-4 and TRBJ2-5 gives the full variable domain: ETGVTQSPTHLIKTRGQQVTLRCSSQSGHNTVSWYQQALGQGPQFIFQYYREEENGRGNFPPRFSGLQFPNYSSELNVNALELDDSALYLCASSLAGLDKRAAQYFGPGTRLLVL.

The chain recombines TRBV19 with TRBJ2-3; 8 bases match TRBD2. This CDR3 is 16 amino acids long. Germline lookup yields CDR1 LNHDA and CDR2 SQIVND (reference sequence). The trim removed 4 bases at V and 3 bases at J, leaving 9 bases unmatched. CDR3 sequence reads: CASSTGGADGTDTQYF. For the CDR3, the DNA is TGTGCCAGTAGTACCGGGGGGGCAGATGGGACAGATACGCAGTATTTT. The whole variable domain, filled in from reference TRBV19 and TRBJ2-3, reads DGGITQSPKYLFRKEGQNVTLSCEQNLNHDAMYWYRQDPGQGLRLIYYSQIVNDFQKGDIAEGYSVSREKKESFPLTVTSAQKNPTAFYLCASSTGGADGTDTQYFGPGTRLTVL.

V gene TRBV27 combines with J gene TRBJ1-1; D gene unclear. V lost 0 bases, J lost 4 bases, and 6 bases lay in between. The CDR3 runs 13 residues. Germline loops: CDR1 MNHEY, CDR2 SMNVEV (reference sequence). The CDR3 region has the DNA TGTGCCAGCAGTTTATCAGGGAGCACTGAAGCTTTCTTT. It specifies CASSLSGSTEAFF.

The chain uses TRBV4-1 and TRBJ1-3; D possibly corresponds to TRBD1 (5 bases). The V gene lost 5 bases and the J gene lost 2 bases, with 10 bases spanning the gap. The germline gives CDR1 MGHRA, CDR2 YSYEKL. This CDR3 contains 14 residues. The CDR3 sequence is CASSKQVPGNTIYF. The CDR3 DNA reads as TGCGCCAGCAGCAAACAGGTCCCTGGAAACACCATATATTTT.

V is TRBV6-1 and J is TRBJ2-5; 7 nucleotides match TRBD1. This CDR3 spans 15 amino acids. After removal of 1 base from V and 1 base from J, the junction contained 3 bases not matched to a gene. CDR1 is MNHNS and CDR2 is SASEGT in the germline V gene. CDR3 protein: CASSEGAGGQETQYF. The CDR3 region has the DNA TGTGCCAGCAGTGAAGGGGCAGGGGGCCAAGAGACCCAGTACTTC.

This rearrangement joins TRBV6-6 to TRBJ2-7, with TRBD1 matching 11 bases. The CDR3 spans 14 residues. Unmatched junction bases numbered 5, after V lost 7 bases and J lost 3 bases. Germline lookup yields CDR1 MNHNY and CDR2 SVGAGI (reference sequence). CDR3 DNA: TGTGCCAGCAACCCGGGACAGGGGGTCTACGAGCAGTACTTC. Amino acid sequence: CASNPGQGVYEQYF.

About this clone itself: The junction departs from the called germline gene at one end, perhaps through a read error. The chain links TRBV29-1 to TRBJ2-5, with 10 bases identical to TRBD1. CDR3 size: 17 residues. The germline V gene encodes CDR1 SQVTM and CDR2 ANQGSEA. Here the CDR3 DNA reads TGCAGCGTCCTGTCTACGGGACAGGGGCGTTTTCGAGAGGCCCAGTACTTC. Its protein product is CSVLSTGQGRFREAQYF.

The genes are TRBV7-9 and TRBJ2-1; 11 bases agree with TRBD2. Germline CDR1 and CDR2: SEHNR and FQNEAQ (reference sequence). Losses at the gene ends were 6 bases for V and 6 bases for J; bases not matched to a gene: 7. There are 15 residues in the CDR3. The CDR3 nucleotides read TGTGCCAGCAGTTATAGCGGGGGGGCCCGCAATGAGCAGTTCTTC. This codes for CASSYSGGARNEQFF.

This chain uses TRBV6-1 with TRBJ2-6, with D uncertain. Germline V lookup: CDR1 MNHNS, CDR2 SASEGT. The CDR3 consists of 17 residues. Trimming removed 0 bases from V and 0 bases from J, with 9 bases in between. As DNA, the CDR3 is TGTGCCAGCAGTGAAGCAATACATTCCTCTGGGGCCAACGTCCTGACTTTC. Its translation: CASSEAIHSSGANVLTF.

This chain joins TRBV9 and TRBJ2-5; possibly TRBD1 for D (6 bases). This CDR3 has 14 amino acids. The V and J ends lost 0 bases and 1 base respectively, with 7 bases between them. The germline CDR1 and CDR2 sequences are SGDLS and YYNGEE. The CDR3 protein is CASSVAQGQETQYF. The CDR3, as DNA: TGTGCCAGCAGCGTAGCACAGGGCCAAGAGACCCAGTACTTC.

V gene TRBV2 combines with J gene TRBJ2-3; D perhaps matches TRBD1 (5 bases). Per the germline V gene, CDR1 is SNHLY and CDR2 is FYNNEI. Trimming cost V 1 base and J 3 bases, with 11 bases left between them. The length of the CDR3 is 15 residues. The CDR3: CASSEVRQGTDTQYF. CDR3 nucleotides: TGTGCCAGCAGTGAAGTGAGGCAGGGAACAGATACGCAGTATTTT.

This chain uses TRBV29-1 with TRBJ1-5, with 9 bases aligning to TRBD1. CDR1 and CDR2 (germline): SQVTM, ANQGSEA. CDR3 length: 19 residues. The ends lost 1 base at V and 4 bases at J; junction bases unmatched: 17. The CDR3 protein is CSVEGPGPDRDRVNQPQHF. DNA for the CDR3: TGCAGCGTTGAAGGGCCCGGCCCGGACCGGGACAGGGTTAATCAGCCCCAGCATTTT.

V is TRBV5-1 and J is TRBJ2-7; TRBD2 matches at 12 bases. V shed 5 bases, J shed 4 bases, and the junction held 7 bases outside the gene matches. This CDR3 spans 15 amino acids. Germline V gene data show CDR1 as SGHRS and CDR2 as YFSETQ. The CDR3 is CASSTPGLAGYEQYF. In nucleotides, the CDR3 is TGCGCCAGCAGTACCCCCGGACTAGCGGGATACGAGCAGTACTTC.

This rearrangement joins TRBV5-6 to TRBJ2-5, with a tentative D call TRBD1 (5 bases). CDR3 size: 14 residues. V dropped 0 bases and J dropped 2 bases, with 8 bases sitting between them. The germline gives CDR1 SGHDT, CDR2 YYEEEE. DNA of the CDR3: TGTGCCAGCAGCTTGGGACAGAGACAAGAGACCCAGTACTTC. It encodes CASSLGQRQETQYF.

The chain combines TRBV10-1 with TRBJ2-3; maybe TRBD2 (6 bases). CDR3 size: 15 residues. Trimming stripped 6 bases from V and 1 base from J, with 14 bases between. Germline-derived CDR1 and CDR2 are WNHNN and SYGVQD (reference sequence). The CDR3 sequence is CASSPREERTDTQYF. CDR3 nucleotide sequence: TGCGCCAGCAGCCCCAGGGAGGAGCGCACAGATACGCAGTATTTT.